A single sample is the source of the 26 T cell receptor beta chains below, sequenced in a study of control samples from healthy donors and cancer patients (dated by TCRdb to between 2020 and 2021). Receptor libraries were prepared by the immunoSEQ multiplex PCR assay. TCRdb stores this immuneACCESS table with in-frame sequences only. Part of the clones is absent; in the studies checked, under half of the shortfall reflects unresolved V genes, and no reason is known for the rest. The sample table records roughly 80,000 clones; 85% to 95% of these occur just once. The ten largest account for 5% to 6% of the sample. The sequencing sample was made of blood. The receptors come from a woman aged 55-70 years in good health.

There are a few counts of this clone. The chain carries TRBV30 and TRBJ1-5; D gene unclear. V shed 7 bases and J shed 2 bases, with 12 bases lying between them. The germline V gene encodes CDR1 GTSNPN and CDR2 SVGIG (reference sequence). CDR3 length: 13 residues. CDR3 loop: CALEDPGNQPQHF. DNA for the CDR3: TGTGCCTTGGAGGATCCGGGCAATCAGCCCCAGCATTTT.

This rearrangement joins TRBV25-1 to TRBJ1-2; D gene uncertain. The V and J ends lost 2 bases and 3 bases respectively, with 10 bases between them. The CDR3 covers 14 residues. The germline V gene has CDR1 MGHDK and CDR2 SYGVNS. Here the CDR3 reads CASSEGGRDYGYTF. The CDR3 DNA reads as TGTGCCAGCAGTGAAGGCGGGAGGGACTATGGCTACACCTTC.

A note on this clone: At one of its ends the junction is not consistent with the germline gene, which may arise from a read error. The chain joins TRBV28 to TRBJ2-6; no firm D call. CDR1 is MDHEN and CDR2 is SYDVKM in the germline V gene. CDR3 length: 14 amino acids. The CDR3 loop reads CASSLPSRANVLTF. CDR3 nucleotide sequence: TGTGCCAGCAGTTTGCCCTCTCGGGCCAACGTCCTGACTTTC.

The rearrangement joins TRBV6-2 or TRBV6-3 to TRBJ2-3; TRBD2 matches 7 bases. CDR1 and CDR2 (germline): MNHEY, SVGEGT. The CDR3 sequence is 15 residues long. V was clipped by 2 bases and J by 1 base; unmatched bases: 3. The CDR3 loop is CASSYERGGTDTQYF. CDR3 nucleotides: TGTGCCAGCAGTTACGAGCGGGGAGGCACAGATACGCAGTATTTT.

In nucleotides, the CDR3 is TGTGCCAGTAGTAGCGGGAGCTCCTACGAGCAGTACTTC. This encodes CASSSGSSYEQYF. V and J are TRBV19 and TRBJ2-7; 7 bases map to TRBD2. The CDR3 has 13 residues. The germline gives CDR1 LNHDA, CDR2 SQIVND (reference sequence). Trimming at V came to 4 bases and at J to 0 bases, leaving 0 bases not matched to a gene.

V gene TRBV18 combines with J gene TRBJ2-1; D is uncertain. Per the germline V gene, CDR1 is KGHSH and CDR2 is LQKENI. With 0 bases removed from V and 6 bases from J, the gap between germline ends came to 9 bases. CDR3 length: 14 residues. The chain's CDR3 is CASSPPSRPNEQFF. In DNA form, the CDR3 reads TGTGCCAGCTCACCACCGTCTCGGCCCAATGAGCAGTTCTTC.

The chain employs TRBV3-1 (or the pseudogene TRBV3-2) and TRBJ1-6; D is unresolved. Germline V gene data show CDR1 as LGHDT and CDR2 as YNNKEL (reference sequence). The CDR3 runs 14 residues. Between the trimmed V and J ends, which lost 5 bases and 10 bases, there was a span of 15 bases. CDR3 bases: TGTGCCAGCAGCAGAGACGTTTCGGGCTCACCCCTCCACTTT. As protein: CASSRDVSGSPLHF.

The rearrangement uses TRBV20-1 and TRBJ1-3, with TRBD1 matching 10 bases. The ends lost 6 bases at V and 2 bases at J; junction bases unmatched: 10. CDR3 size: 16 residues. CDR1 and CDR2 from the germline V gene are DFQATT and SNEGSKA (reference sequence). The CDR3 here is CSASGGQGITGNTIYF. CDR3 in DNA: TGCAGTGCGAGTGGGGGACAGGGGATAACTGGAAACACCATATATTTT.

The chain uses TRBV15 and TRBJ2-7; D is uncertain. The ends were cut back, 2 bases at V and 7 bases at J, with 12 bases in the middle. The CDR3 loop spans 13 amino acids. Germline CDR1 and CDR2: LNHNV and YYDKDF (reference sequence). The CDR3 spells CATSRQGVREQYF. The CDR3 nucleotides are TGTGCCACCAGCAGACAAGGAGTGAGGGAGCAGTACTTC.

A single count supports this clone. The genes are TRBV2 and TRBJ2-6, with 7 bases fitting TRBD1. Germline V gene lookup returns CDR1 SNHLY and CDR2 FYNNEI. CDR3 length equals 15 residues. With V trimmed by 10 bases and J by 4 bases, 10 bases remained unmatched. CDR3 coding DNA: TGTGCCACGAAACAGGGGAAAGGGGGGGCCAACGTCCTGACTTTC. Amino acid sequence: CATKQGKGGANVLTF.

V usage is TRBV5-1 and J usage is TRBJ1-3; TRBD1 aligns across 12 bases. The V gene end was trimmed by 4 bases and the J gene end by 4 bases; junction bases not matched to a gene: 6. CDR3 length equals 16 residues. Germline CDR1 is SGHRS and CDR2 is YFSETQ. The CDR3 nucleotides read TGCGCCAGCAGCGCCGGGACAGGGGGCTTAGGAAACACCATATATTTT. Translated, it gives CASSAGTGGLGNTIYF.

V gene TRBV5-1 combines with J gene TRBJ2-3; D ambiguous. The CDR3 length is 14 residues. Between the trimmed V and J ends, which lost 1 base and 1 base, there was a span of 7 bases. CDR1 and CDR2 (germline): SGHRS, YFSETQ. This CDR3 reads CASSLYIGTDTQYF. The CDR3 DNA is TGCGCCAGCAGCTTGTACATAGGCACAGATACGCAGTATTTT.

V and J are TRBV28 and TRBJ2-7; the D is unclear. Germline values: CDR1 MDHEN, CDR2 SYDVKM. The CDR3 is 12 residues long. Deletions cut 7 bases from V and 3 bases from J, with 10 bases between. The CDR3 is CASTQANYEQYF. CDR3 coding DNA: TGTGCCAGCACTCAAGCAAACTACGAGCAGTACTTC.

This rearrangement joins TRBV9 to TRBJ2-3; TRBD2 agrees at 9 bases. The CDR3 runs 16 residues. The trim removed 0 bases at V and 4 bases at J, leaving 6 bases unmatched. The germline gives CDR1 SGDLS, CDR2 YYNGEE. The CDR3 here is CASSVDVAGGADTQYF. CDR3 coding DNA: TGTGCCAGCAGCGTAGATGTGGCGGGAGGGGCAGATACGCAGTATTTT.

This rearrangement joins TRBV15 to TRBJ2-3; perhaps TRBD2 as D (5 bases). Trimming pared 7 bases from V and 0 bases from J, leaving 17 bases between. The CDR3 consists of 16 residues. In germline, CDR1 is LNHNV, CDR2 YYDKDF (reference sequence). CDR3: CATNSRGGPSTDTQYF. The CDR3 DNA reads as TGTGCCACCAATTCACGCGGCGGGCCAAGCACAGATACGCAGTATTTT.

The rearrangement uses TRBV7-2 and TRBJ1-1; tentative D call: TRBD1 (6 bases). Germline V gives CDR1 SGHTA, CDR2 FQGNSA. This CDR3 region has 16 residues. V lost 3 bases and J lost 11, with 25 bases in between. The DNA for the CDR3 is TGTGCCAGCAGCTTGGAACCCAGGGGCTTTGCTTTGGGGGCTTTCTTT. Its protein is CASSLEPRGFALGAFF.

V gene TRBV5-4 combines with J gene TRBJ2-3; perhaps TRBD2 as D (6 bases). Trimming took off 4 bases at V and 2 bases at J, with 17 bases between the two ends. CDR1 and CDR2 (germline): SGHNT, YYREEE (reference sequence). This CDR3 is built from 16 residues. The CDR3 reads CASSNFGGITTDTQYF. The CDR3 region has the DNA TGTGCCAGCAGCAACTTTGGCGGGATCACCACAGATACGCAGTATTTT.

J is TRBJ2-5 and V is TRBV30; D might be TRBD1 (6 bases). The V and J ends lost 1 base and 5 bases respectively, with 14 bases between them. The germline V gene encodes CDR1 GTSNPN and CDR2 SVGIG (reference sequence). The CDR3 extends over 14 amino acids. The CDR3 sequence is CAWSGQVYAETQYF. DNA of the CDR3: TGTGCCTGGAGTGGACAGGTATATGCGGAGACCCAGTACTTC.

V and J are TRBV2 and TRBJ2-7; TRBD2 matches at 14 bases. The CDR3 consists of 14 residues. Germline V gene lookup returns CDR1 SNHLY and CDR2 FYNNEI. Trimming cost V 8 bases and J 6 bases; bases outside gene matches: 6. The DNA for the CDR3 is TGTGCCAGCGGAAGGACTAGCGGGAGGAGCGAGCAGTACTTC. The encoded protein is CASGRTSGRSEQYF.

The chain carries TRBV28 and TRBJ2-3; 15 nucleotides align to TRBD2. Germline V gene sequence: CDR1 MDHEN, CDR2 SYDVKM. The CDR3 length is 16 residues. V shed 1 base, J shed 7 bases, and the junction held 3 bases outside the gene matches. The CDR3, as DNA: TGTGCCAGCAGTTTATACGGGACTAGCGGGAGGCATACGCAGTATTTT. This gives the protein CASSLYGTSGRHTQYF.

The genes are TRBV7-9 and TRBJ2-2, with D possibly TRBD2 on 7 matching bases. The V end lost 0 bases, the J end lost 7 bases, and 12 bases lay between the germline ends. The germline V gene encodes CDR1 SEHNR and CDR2 FQNEAQ (reference sequence). CDR3 length: 15 residues. The CDR3 reads CASSLARGLGGELFF. CDR3 nucleotides: TGTGCCAGCAGCTTAGCGCGGGGGCTTGGCGGGGAGCTGTTTTTT.

V gene TRBV19 combines with J gene TRBJ1-1, with D possibly being TRBD1 (5 bases). Germline V gene sequence: CDR1 LNHDA, CDR2 SQIVND (reference sequence). The V end was cut by 2 bases, the J end by 1 base, with 14 bases between. The CDR3 covers 16 residues. The CDR3 loop is CASSIWGGTTNTEAFF. The CDR3 DNA reads as TGTGCCAGTAGTATATGGGGGGGGACTACGAACACTGAAGCTTTCTTT.

The chain has TRBV4-3 and TRBJ2-3; 9 bases match TRBD2. The CDR3 has 17 amino acids. V lost 0 bases, J lost 5 bases, and 9 bases stayed unmatched. Germline CDR1 is LGHNA and CDR2 is YSLEER. The CDR3 coding sequence is TGCGCCAGCAGCCAAGATCCCCCGGCGGGAGGGGGAGATACGCAGTATTTT. Its protein is CASSQDPPAGGGDTQYF.

The chain employs TRBV18 and TRBJ1-2, with 8 bases fitting TRBD1. The trim removed 2 bases at V and 8 bases at J, leaving 10 bases unmatched. The CDR3 consists of 15 residues. CDR1 and CDR2 from the germline V gene are KGHSH and LQKENI. Here the CDR3 DNA reads TGTGCCAGCTCACCAGAGCGAGGCAGGGGGCCCGGCTACACCTTC. Protein: CASSPERGRGPGYTF.

The chain uses TRBV28 and TRBJ2-1; maybe TRBD2 (6 bases). CDR3 length: 16 residues. Looked up from germline, CDR1 is MDHEN and CDR2 is SYDVKM. The ends were cut back, 5 bases at V and 1 base at J, with 15 bases in the middle. The CDR3: CASSLFDGSSYNEQFF. The CDR3 DNA reads TGTGCCAGCAGTCTCTTTGACGGGAGTTCCTACAATGAGCAGTTCTTC.

This chain links TRBV28 with TRBJ1-5; 9 nucleotides match TRBD1. The junction had 7 bases not matched to a gene; V was cut back by 5 bases and J by 5 bases. The CDR3 sequence is 15 residues long. Germline-derived CDR1 and CDR2 are MDHEN and SYDVKM. The CDR3 region is CASSLGQGIDQPQHF. In DNA form, the CDR3 reads TGTGCCAGCAGTCTGGGACAGGGTATCGATCAGCCCCAGCATTTT.